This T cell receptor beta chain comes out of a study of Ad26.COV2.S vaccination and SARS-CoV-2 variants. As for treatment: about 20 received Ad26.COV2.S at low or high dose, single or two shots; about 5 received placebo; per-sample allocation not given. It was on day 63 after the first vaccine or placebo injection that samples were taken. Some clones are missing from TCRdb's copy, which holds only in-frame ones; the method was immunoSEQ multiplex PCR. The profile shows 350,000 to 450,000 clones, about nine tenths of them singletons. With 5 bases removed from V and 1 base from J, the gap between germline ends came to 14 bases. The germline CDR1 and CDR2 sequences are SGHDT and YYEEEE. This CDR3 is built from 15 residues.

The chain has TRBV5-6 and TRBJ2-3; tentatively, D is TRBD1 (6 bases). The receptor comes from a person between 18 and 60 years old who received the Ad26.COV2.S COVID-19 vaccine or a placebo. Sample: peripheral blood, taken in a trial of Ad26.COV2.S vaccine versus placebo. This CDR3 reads CASRGGTLRTDTQYF. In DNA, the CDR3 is TGTGCCAGCAGAGGGGGAACCCTCCGCACAGATACGCAGTATTTT.